This TCR beta chain was retrieved from a study of blood T cell repertoires in COVID-19. Profiling relied on immunoSEQ multiplex PCR, and the TCRdb table lists in-frame clones only, not all of them. Among approximately 220,000 clones listed, 75% to 90% were seen once. Sequences were obtained from peripheral blood. This clonotype was sampled from a man aged 35-49 years with acute or convalescent COVID-19.

The CDR3 loop is CASSRQELPYEQYF. The CDR3 DNA follows: TGTGCCAGCTCACGACAGGAGTTGCCCTACGAGCAGTACTTC. The rearrangement uses TRBV18 and TRBJ2-7; possible D gene TRBD1, 6 bases. Between the trimmed V and J ends, which lost 4 bases and 2 bases, there was a span of 12 bases. Per the germline V gene, CDR1 is KGHSH and CDR2 is LQKENI. The CDR3 contains 14 residues.